This T cell receptor (beta chain) was found in a study of lymphopenia after photon versus proton radiotherapy. V dropped 1 base and J dropped 8 bases, with 7 bases sitting between them. The V gene's germline CDR1 is SGHRS and CDR2 YFSETQ. The CDR3 spans 12 residues. Using immunoSEQ multiplex PCR, the repertoire was profiled, and TCRdb retains in-frame clones only, with some absent. Here the sample spans under 30,000 clones, over 65% being singletons. Note on this clone: What it binds is unknown.

Findings and caveats of the study: Authors raise, but do not show, better survival with proton therapy. Proton therapy kept repertoires fairly stable, unlike photons, which gained effector/memory cells. Oligoclonal CD8+ Temra expansion after nadir drove photon patients' diversity drop.

The TCR originated in a middle-aged man with gastric cancer. The chain is built from TRBV5-1 and TRBJ2-1; a possible D gene is TRBD1 (5 bases). The sample was peripheral blood, taken from a patient treated with photon-based radiotherapy. The CDR3 sequence is CASSLWGDEQFF. The CDR3, as DNA: TGCGCCAGCAGCTTGTGGGGCGATGAGCAGTTCTTC.